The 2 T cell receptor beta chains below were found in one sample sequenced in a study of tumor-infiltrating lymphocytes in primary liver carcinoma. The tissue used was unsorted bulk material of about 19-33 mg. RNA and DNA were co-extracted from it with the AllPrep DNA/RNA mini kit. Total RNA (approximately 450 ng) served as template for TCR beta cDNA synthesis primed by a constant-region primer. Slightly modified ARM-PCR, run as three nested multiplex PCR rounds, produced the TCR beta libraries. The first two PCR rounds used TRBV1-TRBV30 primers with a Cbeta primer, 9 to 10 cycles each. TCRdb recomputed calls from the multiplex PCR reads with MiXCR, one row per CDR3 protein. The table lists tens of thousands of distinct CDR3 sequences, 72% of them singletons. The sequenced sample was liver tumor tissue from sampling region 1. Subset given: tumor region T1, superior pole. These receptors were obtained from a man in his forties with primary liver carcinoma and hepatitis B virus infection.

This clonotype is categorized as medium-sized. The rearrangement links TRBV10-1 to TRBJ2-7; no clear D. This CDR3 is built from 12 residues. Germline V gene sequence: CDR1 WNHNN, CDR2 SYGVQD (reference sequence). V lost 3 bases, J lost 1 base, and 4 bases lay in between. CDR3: CASSDLSYEQYF. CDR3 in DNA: TGCGCCAGCAGTGATTTATCCTACGAGCAGTACTTC.

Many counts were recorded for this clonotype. CDR3 in amino acids: CASTTGSTSGRAISYNEQFF. For the CDR3, the DNA is TGTGCCAGCACCACCGGATCGACTAGCGGGAGGGCGATTTCCTACAATGAGCAGTTCTTC. The chain links TRBV6-1 to TRBJ2-1; 14 bases fit TRBD2. V dropped 7 bases and J dropped 1; count of bases not matched to a gene: 15. The germline gives CDR1 MNHNS, CDR2 SASEGT. The CDR3 runs 20 residues.